Listed here is a single T cell receptor beta chain. The germline CDR1 and CDR2 sequences are LGHDT and YNNKEL (reference sequence). The CDR3 is 13 amino acids. The V gene lost 0 bases and the J gene lost 11 bases, with 13 bases spanning the gap. Random hexamers were used to reverse transcribe roughly 0.45 to 1 ug of RNA. The CDR3 of TCR beta was amplified by immunoSEQ multiplex PCR across 54 Vbeta and 13 Jbeta. TCRdb ran MiXCR on the immunoSEQ multiplex PCR reads and lists one entry per CDR3 protein. The repertoire consists of 150,000 to 250,000 distinct CDR3 sequences, with about 95% occurring once and the leading ten covering 0.093%. This entry is derived from a study of CD8 T cells in Susac syndrome.

The sequencing sample was made of CD4+ T cells from PBMCs. The chain employs TRBV3-1 and TRBJ1-1, with D possibly TRBD1 on 6 matching bases. The sequence was obtained from a human donor with multiple sclerosis. As DNA, the CDR3 is TGTGCCAGCAGCCAAGATTGGTTGGGACACGCTTTCTTT. Its translation is CASSQDWLGHAFF.